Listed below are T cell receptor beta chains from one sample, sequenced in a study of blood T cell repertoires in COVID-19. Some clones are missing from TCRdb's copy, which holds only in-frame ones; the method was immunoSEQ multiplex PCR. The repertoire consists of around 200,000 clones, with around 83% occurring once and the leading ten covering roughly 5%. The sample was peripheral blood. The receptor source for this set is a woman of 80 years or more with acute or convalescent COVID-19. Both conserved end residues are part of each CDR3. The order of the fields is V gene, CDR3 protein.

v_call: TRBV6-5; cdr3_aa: CASSNRGSGSPLHF
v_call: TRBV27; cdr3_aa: CASSLMRDQPQHF
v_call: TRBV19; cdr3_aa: CASRQGGSGNTIYF
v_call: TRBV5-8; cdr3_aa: CASSFRTTSGMETQYF
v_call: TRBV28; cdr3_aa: CASSFVRADTQYF
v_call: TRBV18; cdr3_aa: CASSPSSSYNEQFF
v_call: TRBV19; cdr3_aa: CASSGAAGGRYEQYF
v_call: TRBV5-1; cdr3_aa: CASSLSTGTNSPLHF
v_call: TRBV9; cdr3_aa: CASRRTGTSTGELFF
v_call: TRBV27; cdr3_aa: CASSAQGRTQPQHF
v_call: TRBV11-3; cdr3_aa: CASTGGTGELFF
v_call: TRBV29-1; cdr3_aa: CSVEGVAGGRPSYNEQFF
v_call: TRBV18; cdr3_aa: CASSPGTGGWYEQYF
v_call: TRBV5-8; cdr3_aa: CASSLRRGPYEQYF
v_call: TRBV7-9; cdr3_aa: CASSYDRAIEAFF
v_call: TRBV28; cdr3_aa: CASSSYASEHLREQYF
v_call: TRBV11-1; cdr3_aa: CASSFTGQDGGYTF
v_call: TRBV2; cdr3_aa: CASQLAGRDEKLFF
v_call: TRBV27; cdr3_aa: CASSLQAPRWNRGSNEKLFF
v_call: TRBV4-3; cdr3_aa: CASSHLAGGAANTGELFF
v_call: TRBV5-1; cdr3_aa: CASTLETYSYEQYF
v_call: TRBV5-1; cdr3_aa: CASRTPGLAVQYEQFF
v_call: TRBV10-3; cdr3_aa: CAISRTPGTGGTGYTF
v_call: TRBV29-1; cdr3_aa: CSVRLAGAYNEQFF
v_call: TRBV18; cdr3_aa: CASSPRAASDEKLFF
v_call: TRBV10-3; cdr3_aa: CAISESLPAGGRETQYF
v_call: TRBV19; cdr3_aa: CATRQGGRETQYF
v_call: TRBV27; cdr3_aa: CASSFPGGYNEQFF
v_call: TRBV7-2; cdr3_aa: CASSLMTSEGTQYF
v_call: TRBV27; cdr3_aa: CASSRRGQFYGYTF
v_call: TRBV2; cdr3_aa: CASSDPNSRTLNYGYTF
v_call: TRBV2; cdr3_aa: CASREVGYGYTF
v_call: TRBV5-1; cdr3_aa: CASSLGQTTEAFF
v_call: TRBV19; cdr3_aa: CASSMASGSYEQYF
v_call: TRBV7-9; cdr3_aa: CASSHTGAGETQYF
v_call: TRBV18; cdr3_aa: CASSTEQGAEAFF
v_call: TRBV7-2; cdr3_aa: CASSLDGNSYNSPLHF
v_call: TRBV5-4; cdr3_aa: CASRPGQGYFDGYTF
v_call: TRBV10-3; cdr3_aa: CAISVASGSTDTQYF
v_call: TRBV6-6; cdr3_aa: CASSPGVLGTYEQYF
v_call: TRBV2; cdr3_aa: CASKVDSLWEQFF
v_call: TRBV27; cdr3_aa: CASSLGTGGEQPQHF
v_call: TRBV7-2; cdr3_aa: CASSLGRAQGSTGELFF
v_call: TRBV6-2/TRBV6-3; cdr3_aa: CASSYPGHLQPQHF
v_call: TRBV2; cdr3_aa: CASSRNQDSYTF
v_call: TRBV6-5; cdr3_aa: CASIPLLQGGQPQHF
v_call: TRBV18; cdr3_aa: CASSPLPVSGRSSYNEQFF
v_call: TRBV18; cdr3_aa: CASSPPVDAEAFF
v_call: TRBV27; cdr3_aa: CASRKAGFTDTQYF
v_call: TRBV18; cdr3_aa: CASSPGQGDEQFF
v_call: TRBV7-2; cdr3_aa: CASSPIGTVITDRWEAFF
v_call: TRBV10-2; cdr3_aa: CASSSGVQPQHF
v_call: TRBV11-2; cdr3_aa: CASSFKREVIYNEQFF
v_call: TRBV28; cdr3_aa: CASSLAGAPQHF
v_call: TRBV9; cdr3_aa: CASSVEGPPQWNEQFF
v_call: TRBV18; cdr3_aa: CASSPPRPIPNTEAFF
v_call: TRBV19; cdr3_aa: CASSPGRGPYGYTF
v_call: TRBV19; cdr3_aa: CASSIEGRVSYTF
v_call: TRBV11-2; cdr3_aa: CASSFPAASGTDTQYF
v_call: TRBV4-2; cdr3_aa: CASSRSGRGISTDTQYF